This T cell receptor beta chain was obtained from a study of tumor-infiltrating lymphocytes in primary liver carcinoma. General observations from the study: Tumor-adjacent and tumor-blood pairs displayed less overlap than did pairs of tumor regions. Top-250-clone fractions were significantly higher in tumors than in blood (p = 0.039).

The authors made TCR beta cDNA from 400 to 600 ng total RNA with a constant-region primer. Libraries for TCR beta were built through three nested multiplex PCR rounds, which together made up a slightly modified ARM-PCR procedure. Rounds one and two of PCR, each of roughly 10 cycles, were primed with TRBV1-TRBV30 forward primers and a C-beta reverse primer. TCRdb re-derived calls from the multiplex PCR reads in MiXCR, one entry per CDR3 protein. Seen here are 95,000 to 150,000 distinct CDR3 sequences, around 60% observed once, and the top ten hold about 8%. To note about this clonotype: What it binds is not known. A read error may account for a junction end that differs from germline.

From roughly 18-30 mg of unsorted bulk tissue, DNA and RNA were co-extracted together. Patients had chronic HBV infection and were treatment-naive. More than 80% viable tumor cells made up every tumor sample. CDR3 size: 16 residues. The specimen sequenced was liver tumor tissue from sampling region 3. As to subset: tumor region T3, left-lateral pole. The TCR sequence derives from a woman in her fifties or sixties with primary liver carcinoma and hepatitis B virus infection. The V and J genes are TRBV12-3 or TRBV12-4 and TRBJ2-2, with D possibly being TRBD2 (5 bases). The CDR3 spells CTSGFPAQTNTGELFF. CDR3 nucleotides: TGTACCAGCGGTTTTCCGGCGCAAACGAACACCGGGGAGCTGTTTTTT.